Sequencing of this T cell receptor (beta chain) was carried out in a study of T cells after posttransplantation cyclophosphamide. Broader study findings: Later blood repertoires were often dominated by clones from the donor CD8+ memory compartment. TRB clonality was highly associated with recipient CMV seropositivity and reactivation. Skin or GI-infiltrating T cells shared few TRB sequences with blood.

Treatment was busulfan-fludarabine conditioning, a marrow graft, and cyclophosphamide on days +3 and +4. Measured with immunoSEQ multiplex PCR; TCRdb has only the in-frame clones, and not every one. This table holds around 1,600 clones, roughly four fifths found once. Worth noting for this clone: Its cognate antigen is unknown.

This receptor was identified in a male patient in his 50s who received an allogeneic stem cell transplant from an unrelated donor, was CMV-positive, and had acute GVHD only. Certain T cells may be donor cells from the graft. Sequences were derived from CD4+ T cells sorted from PBMCs, sampled after allogeneic stem cell transplant with posttransplant cyclophosphamide.

The CDR3 DNA is TGTGCCTGGAGTGGGGGGACAGGGGACACCGGGGAGCTGTTTTTT. Encoded protein: CAWSGGTGDTGELFF. The rearrangement links TRBV30 to TRBJ2-2; 10 bases are shared with TRBD1. Germline CDR1 and CDR2: GTSNPN and SVGIG (reference sequence). The CDR3 runs 15 residues. V was clipped by 1 base and J by 3 bases; unmatched bases: 2. Full variable domain (rest looked up from reference TRBV30 and TRBJ2-2): SQTIHQWPATLVQPVGSPLSLECTVEGTSNPNLYWYRQAAGRGLQLLFYSVGIGQISSEVPQNLSASRPQDRQFILSSKKLLLSDSGFYLCAWSGGTGDTGELFFGEGSRLTVL.